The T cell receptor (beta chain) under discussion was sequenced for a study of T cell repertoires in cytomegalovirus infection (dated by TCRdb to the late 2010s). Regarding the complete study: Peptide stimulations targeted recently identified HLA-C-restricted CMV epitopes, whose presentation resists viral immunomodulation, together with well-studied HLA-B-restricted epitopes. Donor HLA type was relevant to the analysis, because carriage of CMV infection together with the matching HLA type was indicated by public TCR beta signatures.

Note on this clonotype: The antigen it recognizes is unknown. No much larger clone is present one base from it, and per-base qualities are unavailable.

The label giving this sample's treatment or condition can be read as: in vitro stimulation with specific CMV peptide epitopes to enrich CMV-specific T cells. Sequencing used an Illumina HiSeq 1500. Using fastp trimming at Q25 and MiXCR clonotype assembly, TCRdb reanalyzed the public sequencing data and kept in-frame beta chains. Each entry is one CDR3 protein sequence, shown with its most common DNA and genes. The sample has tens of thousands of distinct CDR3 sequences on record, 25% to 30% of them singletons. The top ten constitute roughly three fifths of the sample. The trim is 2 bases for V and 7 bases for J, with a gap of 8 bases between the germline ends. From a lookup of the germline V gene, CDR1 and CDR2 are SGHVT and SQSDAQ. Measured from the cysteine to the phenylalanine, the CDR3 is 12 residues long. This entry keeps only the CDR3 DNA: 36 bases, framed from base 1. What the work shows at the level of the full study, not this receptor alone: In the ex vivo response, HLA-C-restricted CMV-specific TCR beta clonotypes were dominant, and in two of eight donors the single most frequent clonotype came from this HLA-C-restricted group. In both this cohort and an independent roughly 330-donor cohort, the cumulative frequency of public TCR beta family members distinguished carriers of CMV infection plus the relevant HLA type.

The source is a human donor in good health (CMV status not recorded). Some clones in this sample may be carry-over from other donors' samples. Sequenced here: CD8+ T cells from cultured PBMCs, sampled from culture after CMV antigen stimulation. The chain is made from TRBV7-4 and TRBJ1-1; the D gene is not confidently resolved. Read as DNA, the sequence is TGTGCCAGCAGCTTACTAGAGGATGAAGCTTTCTTT. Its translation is CASSLLEDEAFF.